These T cell receptor beta chains were read from a single sample in a study of T-cell memory formation after mild COVID-19. In TCRdb, the 5' RACE reads were re-called with MiXCR into one record per CDR3 protein. The table includes 530,000 or so distinct CDR3 sequences, about 18% detected once. Sequencing used PBMCs or a T cell subset sorted from them (not recorded which). The receptors were gathered from an adult woman who had mild COVID-19 (a few samples of this study predate the infection). Cell type and time point are not known. CDR3s include the opening cysteine and the closing phenylalanine or tryptophan. Fields, in order: CDR3 length, D gene, V gene, J gene, clone size, CDR3 DNA, CDR3 protein. A D gene is named only where the DNA matches it firmly. Clone size is shown for a subset of rows, as once, few, many or a class of expanded clone.

>16|TRBD2|TRBV24-1|TRBJ2-1|NA
TGTGCCACCAGTGATTTGACGACTAGCGGGAGCTATGAGCAGTTCTTC
CATSDLTTSGSYEQFF
>16|NA|TRBV6-2/TRBV6-3|TRBJ2-1|NA
TGTGCCAGCAGTTATGGGAGCGGGCCCTCCTACAATGAGCAGTTCTTC
CASSYGSGPSYNEQFF
>14|TRBD1|TRBV4-1|TRBJ2-7|NA
TGCGCCAGCGCCCCCGGGACAGGGGACTACGAGCAGTACTTC
CASAPGTGDYEQYF
>16|TRBD1|TRBV4-3|TRBJ2-2|many
TGCGCCAGCAGCCAAGAAGGACAGGGATACACCGGGGAGCTGTTTTTT
CASSQEGQGYTGELFF
>12|NA|TRBV25-1|TRBJ1-2|NA
TGTGCCAGCAGTGCAGGGACCTATGGCTACACCTTC
CASSAGTYGYTF
>16|NA|TRBV4-2|TRBJ2-1|NA
TGTGCCAGCAGCCAAGATGGGGGGACATCCTACAATGAGCAGTTCTTC
CASSQDGGTSYNEQFF
>15|TRBD1|TRBV30|TRBJ2-3|few
TGTGCCTGGAGTTCCGGGACAGGGCGGGGTGATACGCAGTATTTT
CAWSSGTGRGDTQYF
>15|NA|TRBV5-1|TRBJ1-4|few
TGCGCCAGCAGCTTCCAGGGGCCGACTAATGAAAAACTGTTTTTT
CASSFQGPTNEKLFF
>16|NA|TRBV7-2|TRBJ1-1|NA
TGTGCCAGCAGCTTAGTGCCCGGTTTCATGAACACTGAAGCTTTCTTT
CASSLVPGFMNTEAFF
>14|TRBD2|TRBV15|TRBJ2-1|NA
TGTGCCACCAAAGGGACTAGCGGCCTCAATGAGCAGTTCTTC
CATKGTSGLNEQFF
>17|NA|TRBV7-6|TRBJ2-2|NA
TGTGCCAGCAGCTTAGTAGGCGGACAGTTGAACACCGGGGAGCTGTTTTTT
CASSLVGGQLNTGELFF
>17|TRBD1|TRBV11-2|TRBJ2-7|many
TGTGCCAGCAGCTTAACGATACGGGACAGGGGAATTTACGAGCAGTACTTC
CASSLTIRDRGIYEQYF
>17|NA|TRBV19|TRBJ2-1|few
TGTGCCAGTAGTTGGTCGGCTACCCGGAGCTCCTACAATGAGCAGTTCTTC
CASSWSATRSSYNEQFF
>15|NA|TRBV3-1|TRBJ2-2|few
TGTGCCAGCAGCCATGTTGCGGGAAACACCGGGGAGCTGTTTTTT
CASSHVAGNTGELFF
>12|NA|TRBV30|TRBJ1-1|NA
TGTGCCTGGAGTAGAGAGTACACTGAAGCTTTCTTT
CAWSREYTEAFF
>14|TRBD2|TRBV28|TRBJ2-7|many
TGTGCCAGCAGTTTCCAGGGAGGGTCCTACGAGCAGTACTTC
CASSFQGGSYEQYF
>11|NA|TRBV12-3/TRBV12-4|TRBJ1-1|NA
TGTGCCAGCAGTCCTACACGGCGGGCTTTCTTT
CASSPTRRAFF
>13|NA|TRBV5-1|TRBJ2-7|NA
TGCGCCAGCACCACGGGCCCATCCTACGAGCAGTACTTC
CASTTGPSYEQYF
>18|NA|TRBV5-1|TRBJ2-6|NA
TGCGCCAGCAGCTTGGAGGCACAGCTCCACTCTGGGGCCAACGTCCTGACTTTC
CASSLEAQLHSGANVLTF
>15|NA|TRBV24-1|TRBJ2-3|NA
TGTGCCACCAGTGATTCATCGACGAGCACAGATACGCAGTATTTT
CATSDSSTSTDTQYF
>18|TRBD1|TRBV5-6|TRBJ1-5|NA
TGTGCCAGCAGTGAGGGGACAGACCCTTACAACCCCAATCAGCCCCAGCATTTT
CASSEGTDPYNPNQPQHF
>13|TRBD1|TRBV3-1|TRBJ1-1|NA
TGTGCCAGCAGCCCGCGACAGGGGGCTGAAGCTTTCTTT
CASSPRQGAEAFF
>14|NA|TRBV11-1|TRBJ2-5|few
TGTGCCAGCAGCTTGGGACTTCGCGAAGAGACCCAGTACTTC
CASSLGLREETQYF
>13|NA|TRBV5-6|TRBJ2-5|few
TGTGCCAGCAGCTCTCCCCACCAAGAGACCCAGTACTTC
CASSSPHQETQYF
>13|NA|TRBV20-1|TRBJ1-2|NA
TGCAGTGCTAAAGGACAACAGGGCTATGGCTACACCTTC
CSAKGQQGYGYTF
>16|NA|TRBV7-2|TRBJ2-3|few
TGTGCCAGCAGCTCCCCCCCGGGACCGTTAACCGCCACGCAGTATTTT
CASSSPPGPLTATQYF
>13|NA|TRBV6-1|TRBJ2-1|NA
TGTGCCAGCAGTGAAGCGGAGAGTAATGAGCAGTTCTTC
CASSEAESNEQFF
>14|NA|TRBV12-3/TRBV12-4|TRBJ2-1|few
TGTGCCAGCAGTTTAGCGAGACAGCATAATGAGCAGTTCTTC
CASSLARQHNEQFF
>14|NA|TRBV27|TRBJ2-4|few
TGTGCCAGCAGTTTAGCCCGGACAGAAAACATTCAGTACTTC
CASSLARTENIQYF
>15|NA|TRBV5-1|TRBJ2-5|NA
TGCGCCAGCAGCCGGGACTCAGGAAACCAAGAGACCCAGTACTTC
CASSRDSGNQETQYF